Listed below are T cell receptor beta chains from one sample, sequenced in a study of blood T cell repertoires in COVID-19. The repertoire was sequenced with immunoSEQ multiplex PCR; TCRdb's copy has only in-frame clones and lacks some. The sample has 120,000 to 150,000 clones, under 85% seen once. The sample was peripheral blood. All receptors derive from a woman of 80 years or more in a cohort sampled during active or convalescent COVID-19. Each CDR3 is given with its conserved first and last residue. The order of the fields is CDR3 protein, CDR3 DNA, J gene, clone size, CDR3 length, D gene, V gene. The D gene is left open where the match is weak. Size is omitted from some rows. Given values are once, few, many or a class for expanded clones.

CDR3: CASSLFAGISEQYF
DNA: TGCGCCAGCAGCTTGTTCGCCGGGATCAGCGAGCAGTACTTC
J: TRBJ2-7
size: few
length: 14
D: .
V: TRBV5-1

CDR3: CASSIVLAGGPTDTQYF
DNA: TGTGCCAGTAGTATAGTATTAGCGGGGGGGCCGACAGATACGCAGTATTTT
J: TRBJ2-3
size: .
length: 17
D: TRBD2
V: TRBV19

CDR3: CASSRDRGASNQPQHF
DNA: TGTGCCAGCAGTCGGGACAGGGGGGCGAGCAATCAGCCCCAGCATTTT
J: TRBJ1-5
size: .
length: 16
D: TRBD1
V: TRBV6-6

CDR3: CAISEKGRGEQFF
DNA: TGTGCCATCAGTGAGAAGGGGCGGGGTGAGCAGTTCTTC
J: TRBJ2-1
size: .
length: 13
D: .
V: TRBV10-3

CDR3: CASRLQGALGGANVLTF
DNA: TGTGCCAGTAGACTCCAGGGGGCGCTGGGTGGGGCCAACGTCCTGACTTTC
J: TRBJ2-6
size: .
length: 17
D: TRBD1
V: TRBV19

CDR3: CASRRSDRVTEAFF
DNA: TGTGCCAGTAGGCGTTCGGACAGGGTCACTGAAGCTTTCTTT
J: TRBJ1-1
size: .
length: 14
D: TRBD1
V: TRBV19

CDR3: CASSPHRDGYTF
DNA: TGCGCCAGCAGCCCCCATCGGGATGGCTACACCTTC
J: TRBJ1-2
size: once
length: 12
D: .
V: TRBV5-1

CDR3: CASWGPTGTEEETQYF
DNA: TGTGCCAGCTGGGGACCGACCGGGACAGAAGAAGAGACCCAGTACTTC
J: TRBJ2-5
size: once
length: 16
D: TRBD1
V: TRBV2

CDR3: CASSPRQGFSPLHF
DNA: TGTGCCAGCAGTCCCCGACAGGGGTTTTCACCCCTCCACTTT
J: TRBJ1-6
size: .
length: 14
D: TRBD1
V: TRBV6-2/TRBV6-3

CDR3: CASSPRPLGGSEAFF
DNA: TGTGCCAGCAGTCCCCGCCCGCTCGGCGGATCTGAAGCTTTCTTT
J: TRBJ1-1
size: .
length: 15
D: .
V: TRBV28

CDR3: CASSASGGLSTDTQYF
DNA: TGTGCCAGCTCAGCCTCGGGGGGGCTGAGCACAGATACGCAGTATTTT
J: TRBJ2-3
size: once
length: 16
D: TRBD2
V: TRBV18

CDR3: CASSLFGVTQPQHF
DNA: TGCGCCAGCAGCTTGTTCGGGGTAACTCAGCCCCAGCATTTT
J: TRBJ1-5
size: .
length: 14
D: .
V: TRBV5-1

CDR3: CASRLARQAGHGYTF
DNA: TGTGCAAGTCGCTTAGCGCGTCAGGCAGGGCATGGCTACACCTTC
J: TRBJ1-2
size: .
length: 15
D: .
V: TRBV12-2

CDR3: CASTRTGNTGELFF
DNA: TGTGCCAGCACCCGGACTGGCAACACCGGGGAGCTGTTTTTT
J: TRBJ2-2
size: .
length: 14
D: .
V: TRBV7-9

CDR3: CASSLAGTGTPLHF
DNA: TGTGCCAGCAGCTTAGCCGGGACAGGGACACCCCTCCACTTT
J: TRBJ1-6
size: .
length: 14
D: TRBD1
V: TRBV7-6

CDR3: CASSLSLGNTIYF
DNA: TGTGCCAGCAGCTTGTCCCTTGGAAACACCATATATTTT
J: TRBJ1-3
size: .
length: 13
D: .
V: TRBV5-8